These 18 T cell receptor beta chains were all obtained from the same sample, sequenced in a study of T-cell reconstitution after alpha-beta-depleted transplantation in children. It was with unique molecular identifiers that the TCRbeta library was prepared. TCRdb re-called the PCR reads with MiXCR, one entry per CDR3 protein. The table lists about 70,000 distinct CDR3 sequences, approximately 10% of them singletons. The sample in question was PBMCs, obtained before TCRalphabeta/CD19-depleted stem cell transplant. These receptors all come from a boy between 10 and 17 years old with acute myeloid leukemia, due to receive a stem cell transplant.

This clonotype was observed many times. This rearrangement joins TRBV7-8 to TRBJ2-1, with 10 bases matching TRBD2. Germline V gene lookup returns CDR1 SGHVS and CDR2 FQNEAQ. This CDR3 comprises 19 residues. V was clipped by 6 bases and J by 7 bases; unmatched bases: 21. CDR3 residues: CASRPILGTSALADNEQFF. The DNA for the CDR3 is TGTGCCAGCAGACCGATCCTAGGGACTAGCGCCCTGGCTGATAATGAGCAGTTCTTC.

In this sample, this clonotype turned up many times. The chain has TRBV11-2 and TRBJ2-7; 7 nucleotides agree with TRBD1. The ends lost 0 bases at V and 6 bases at J; junction bases unmatched: 8. The CDR3 is 15 residues long. The germline V gene encodes CDR1 SGHAT and CDR2 FQNNGV. This CDR3 reads CASSLDPYRGTEQYV. The CDR3 bases are TGTGCCAGCAGCTTAGACCCATACAGGGGAACCGAGCAGTACGTC.

The V call is TRBV7-4, the J call TRBJ1-1; TRBD1 is a possible D gene (5 bases). The CDR3 length is 14 residues. Germline V gives CDR1 SGHVT, CDR2 SQSDAQ. With 6 bases removed from V and 1 base from J, the gap between germline ends came to 12 bases. The CDR3 protein is CASRGRGGNTEAFF. In nucleotides, the CDR3 is TGTGCCAGCAGGGGGCGGGGGGGGAACACTGAAGCTTTCTTT.

This clonotype was recorded many times. The chain carries TRBV3-1 and TRBJ1-5; 7 nucleotides agree with TRBD1. The germline CDR1 and CDR2 sequences are LGHDT and YNNKEL (reference sequence). This CDR3 region has 15 residues. Trimming took 4 bases from V and 1 from J; bases not matched to a gene: 4. CDR3 sequence: CASSPGTESNQPQHF. The CDR3 DNA follows: TGTGCCAGCAGCCCCGGGACAGAAAGCAATCAGCCCCAGCATTTT. Based on the CDR3 plus reference TRBV3-1 and TRBJ1-5, the full variable domain is DTAVSQTPKYLVTQMGNDKSIKCEQNLGHDTMYWYKQDSKKFLKIMFSYNNKELIINETVPNRFSPKSPDKAHLNLHINSLELGDSAVYFCASSPGTESNQPQHFGDGTRLSIL.

This clonotype occurred many times. The chain recombines TRBV12-3 or TRBV12-4 with TRBJ1-1; D not certain. The CDR3 runs to 15 residues. Trimming removed 3 bases at V and 4 bases at J, with 15 bases between. The CDR3, as DNA: TGTGCCAGCAGTTTCGGGCTAGGGAGGACCACTGAAGCTTTCTTT. It specifies CASSFGLGRTTEAFF.

This clonotype was picked up a small number of times. The J gene is TRBJ2-1, the V gene TRBV2; 8 nucleotides agree with TRBD2. Germline-derived CDR1 and CDR2 are SNHLY and FYNNEI. After removal of 6 bases from V and 2 bases from J, the junction contained 3 bases not matched to a gene. The CDR3 sequence is 14 residues long. The DNA of the CDR3 is TGTGCCAGCAGACCGGGACTAGCCTACAATGAGCAGTTCTTC. Translation: CASRPGLAYNEQFF.

This clonotype was observed many times. This sequence joins TRBV7-2 and TRBJ2-7, with 7 positions matching TRBD2. J lost 6 bases, V lost 5 bases, and 10 bases had no gene match. Germline assignment: CDR1 SGHTA and CDR2 FQGNSA. CDR3 length equals 14 residues. The CDR3, as DNA: TGTGCCAGCAGCCCCCTCGGGGAGGGGATCGAGCAGTACTTC. It codes for CASSPLGEGIEQYF.

This clonotype came up many times. The chain employs TRBV29-1 and TRBJ2-3, with D hard to call. The CDR3 sequence is 12 residues long. CDR1 is SQVTM, CDR2 ANQGSEA, per germline. The V gene lost 6 bases and the J gene lost 2 bases, with 9 bases spanning the gap. The CDR3 spells CSVAQYTDTQYF. In nucleotides, the CDR3 is TGCAGCGTGGCACAGTACACAGATACGCAGTATTTT.

This clonotype was found many times. V is TRBV9 and J is TRBJ1-1; D gene unclear. Deletions cut 0 bases from V and 3 bases from J, with 18 bases between. This CDR3 contains 17 residues. The germline V gene has CDR1 SGDLS and CDR2 YYNGEE. Here the CDR3 reads CASSVATSERHDTEAFF. The CDR3 bases are TGTGCCAGCAGCGTAGCTACAAGTGAGAGACATGACACTGAAGCTTTCTTT.

The J gene is TRBJ1-4, the V gene TRBV5-5; no definite D call. This CDR3 is 14 amino acids long. V lost 0 bases to trimming and J lost 4 bases, with 7 bases between them. Germline V lookup: CDR1 SGHKS, CDR2 YYEKEE (reference sequence). CDR3 residues: CASSLVGFNEKLFF. In nucleotides, the CDR3 is TGTGCCAGCAGCTTGGTGGGGTTTAATGAAAAACTGTTTTTT.

This clonotype was seen repeatedly, ten times or more. The chain carries TRBV27 and TRBJ2-7; 16 bases fit TRBD2. Trimming removed 6 bases from V and 5 bases from J; junction bases left unmatched: 10. CDR1 and CDR2 (germline): MNHEY, SMNVEV (reference sequence). This CDR3 region has 17 residues. The DNA for the CDR3 is TGTGCCAGCAGCCGTACGGGACTAGCGGGAGGGCCCAACGAGCAGTACTTC. Protein product: CASSRTGLAGGPNEQYF.

This clonotype occurred many times. The chain carries TRBV12-3 or TRBV12-4 and TRBJ2-4; no reliable D call. The germline V and J ends were trimmed by 6 bases and 0 bases, with 15 bases remaining between them. The CDR3 is made up of 16 amino acids. CDR3 protein: CASRYTETLAKNIQYF. The CDR3 DNA reads TGTGCCAGCAGATATACAGAGACACTAGCCAAAAACATTCAGTACTTC.

This clonotype occurred many times. The V gene is TRBV12-3 or TRBV12-4, the J gene TRBJ2-1; TRBD1 might be the D (6 bases). The CDR3 sequence is 12 residues long. V lost 2 bases and J lost 8, with 7 bases in between. The CDR3 coding sequence is TGTGCCAGCAGTTTACAGGGGTATGAGCAGTTCTTC. This gives the protein CASSLQGYEQFF.

About this clonotype itself: Sequence at one end of the junction differs from germline and may be a read error. This chain joins TRBV5-4 and TRBJ2-1; 7 bases line up with TRBD2. There are 20 residues in the CDR3. CDR1 is SGHNT and CDR2 is YYREEE in the germline V gene (reference sequence). CDR3 DNA: TGTGCCAGGAGCTCCAGGCTCCTAGCGGATACGATTACGGGGTACAATGAGCAGTTCTTC. Translation gives CARSSRLLADTITGYNEQFF.

At least ten counts were recorded for this clonotype. CDR3 amino acids: CASSYPQLGDTEAFF. The DNA of the CDR3 is TGTGCCAGCAGTTACCCCCAGCTGGGAGACACTGAAGCTTTCTTT. This rearrangement joins TRBV6-5 to TRBJ1-1; no definite D call. V was clipped by 2 bases and J by 3 bases, with 13 bases between them. The V gene's germline CDR1 is MNHEY and CDR2 SVGAGI. The CDR3 has 15 amino acids.

This clonotype was counted ten times or more. The chain recombines TRBV5-1 with TRBJ2-7; D not resolved. The CDR3 is made up of 15 amino acids. Per the germline V gene, CDR1 is SGHRS and CDR2 is YFSETQ. V lost 0 bases and J 0 bases, leaving 10 bases between the germline ends. CDR3 in DNA: TGCGCCAGCAGCTTGGTGGGAATTTCCTCCTACGAGCAGTACTTC. Its translation: CASSLVGISSYEQYF. Supplemented by reference TRBV5-1 and TRBJ2-7, the full variable domain reads KAGVTQTPRYLIKTRGQQVTLSCSPISGHRSVSWYQQTPGQGLQFLFEYFSETQRNKGNFPGRFSGRQFSNSRSEMNVSTLELGDSALYLCASSLVGISSYEQYFGPGTRLTVT.

This clonotype has a count of ten or more. V usage is TRBV29-1 and J usage is TRBJ2-2; D not resolved. This CDR3 has 14 amino acids. With 1 base removed from V and 4 bases from J, the gap between germline ends came to 10 bases. CDR1 is SQVTM, CDR2 ANQGSEA, per germline. Here the CDR3 reads CSVEGSLVTGELFF. Written as DNA, the CDR3 is TGCAGCGTTGAAGGTTCGCTGGTCACCGGGGAGCTGTTTTTT.

A note on this clonotype: A much larger clone sits a single nucleotide away, making a read error possible. The CDR3 DNA reads as TGTGGCAGCAGCACCGGACAGAGTAACACCGGGGAGCTGTTTTTT. Protein product: CGSSTGQSNTGELFF. The V and J genes are TRBV7-9 and TRBJ2-2, with D maybe TRBD1 (6 bases). In germline, CDR1 is SEHNR, CDR2 FQNEAQ (reference sequence). The CDR3 is made up of 15 amino acids.